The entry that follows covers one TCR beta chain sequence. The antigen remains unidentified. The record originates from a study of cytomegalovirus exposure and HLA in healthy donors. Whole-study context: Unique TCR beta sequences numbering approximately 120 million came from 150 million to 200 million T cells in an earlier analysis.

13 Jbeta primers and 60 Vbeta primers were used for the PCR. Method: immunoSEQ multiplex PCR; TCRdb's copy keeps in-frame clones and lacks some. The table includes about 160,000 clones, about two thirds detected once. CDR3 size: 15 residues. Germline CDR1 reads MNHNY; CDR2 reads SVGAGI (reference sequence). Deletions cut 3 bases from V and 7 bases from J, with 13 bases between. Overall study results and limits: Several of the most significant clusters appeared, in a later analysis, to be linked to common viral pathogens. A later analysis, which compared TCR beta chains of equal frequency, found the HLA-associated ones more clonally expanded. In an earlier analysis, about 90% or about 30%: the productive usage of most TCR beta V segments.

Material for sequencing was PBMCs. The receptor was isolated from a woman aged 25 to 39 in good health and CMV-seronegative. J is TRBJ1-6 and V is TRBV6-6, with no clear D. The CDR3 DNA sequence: TGTGCCAGCAGTTATCTTGCGATTGAGAATTCACCCCTCCACTTT. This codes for CASSYLAIENSPLHF.